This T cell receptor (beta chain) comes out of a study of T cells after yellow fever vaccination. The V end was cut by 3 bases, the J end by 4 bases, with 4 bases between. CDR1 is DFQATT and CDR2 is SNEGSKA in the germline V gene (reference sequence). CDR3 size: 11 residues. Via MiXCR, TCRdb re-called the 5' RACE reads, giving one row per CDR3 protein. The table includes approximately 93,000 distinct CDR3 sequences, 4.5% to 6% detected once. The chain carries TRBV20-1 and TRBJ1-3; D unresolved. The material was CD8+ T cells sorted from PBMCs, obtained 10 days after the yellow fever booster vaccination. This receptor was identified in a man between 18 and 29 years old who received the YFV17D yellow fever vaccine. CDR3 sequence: CSASLGNTIYF. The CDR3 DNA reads TGCAGTGCTAGCCTGGGAAACACCATATATTTT.